One and the same sample provided the 11 T cell receptor beta chains below, sequenced in a study of T cell responses to AZD1222 COVID-19 vaccine. The protocol was immunoSEQ multiplex PCR, while the TCRdb copy is restricted to in-frame clones and leaves out a portion. The table lists around 130,000 clones, 93% of them singletons. Specimen: peripheral blood, collected on day 0 of AZD1222 vaccination. Receptors originate from an adult in good health.

This chain joins TRBV12-3 or TRBV12-4 and TRBJ1-2, with 10 bases identical to TRBD1. The CDR3 has 13 residues. V was pared by 5 bases and J by 7 bases, with 4 bases of the junction left unmatched. CDR3 in amino acids: CASSPGTGVGYTF. In nucleotides, the CDR3 is TGTGCCAGCAGTCCCGGGACAGGGGTTGGCTACACCTTC.

The chain joins TRBV30 to TRBJ1-6; D unclear. V was clipped by 7 bases and J by 10 bases, with 17 bases between them. This CDR3 is 13 amino acids long. Germline V CDR1 and CDR2: GTSNPN, SVGIG (reference sequence). CDR3 DNA: TGTGCCTACGAGCGGGTGAACAGATCACCCCTCCACTTT. It specifies CAYERVNRSPLHF.

Only a few counts were recorded for this clone. The chain links TRBV12-3 or TRBV12-4 to TRBJ2-3; TRBD1 might be the D (5 bases). V was clipped by 5 bases and J by 1 base, with 7 bases between them. The CDR3 is 13 residues long. The CDR3 bases are TGTGCCAGCAGTGACAGCGGCACAGATACGCAGTATTTT. Translation: CASSDSGTDTQYF.

This clone has only one observation. The V call is TRBV2, the J call TRBJ2-5; D is perhaps TRBD1 or TRBD2 (5 bases each). V lost 4 bases and J 5 bases, leaving 20 bases between the germline ends. The CDR3 has 16 residues. Germline-derived CDR1 and CDR2 are SNHLY and FYNNEI. CDR3 loop: CASSGGELGSWETQYF. The CDR3 region has the DNA TGTGCCAGCAGTGGAGGGGAATTGGGTTCGTGGGAGACCCAGTACTTC.

The chain links TRBV30 to TRBJ2-7; TRBD1 aligns across 12 bases. J gave up 3 bases and V 0 bases, and 12 bases lay outside the gene matches. The CDR3 runs to 18 residues. Germline V lookup: CDR1 GTSNPN, CDR2 SVGIG (reference sequence). The CDR3 protein is CAWSVWGQGAALSYEQYF. The CDR3 nucleotides are TGTGCCTGGAGTGTGTGGGGACAGGGGGCGGCTTTGAGCTACGAGCAGTACTTC.

The rearrangement uses TRBV4-1 and TRBJ2-1; possibly TRBD1 for D (5 bases). V lost 3 bases, J lost 6 bases, and 12 bases lay in between. The CDR3 totals 14 residues. CDR1 MGHRA and CDR2 YSYEKL come from the germline V gene. The CDR3 loop reads CASSQEIQGNEQFF. Here the CDR3 DNA reads TGCGCCAGCAGCCAGGAAATCCAGGGCAATGAGCAGTTCTTC.

The sample holds a few counts of this clone. The junction differs from germline at one of its ends, possibly a read error. V is TRBV2 and J is TRBJ1-1; no definite D call. The CDR3 covers 8 residues. CDR1 is SNHLY and CDR2 is FYNNEI in the germline V gene. CDR3 in DNA: TGTGCCAGCACTGAAGCTTTCTTT. As protein: CASTEAFF.

The chain carries TRBV15 and TRBJ1-3; 7 nucleotides align to TRBD1. The CDR3 loop spans 15 amino acids. The germline V gene encodes CDR1 LNHNV and CDR2 YYDKDF (reference sequence). The trim removed 3 bases at V and 4 bases at J, leaving 6 bases unmatched. The CDR3 sequence: CATSSPTGDGNTIYF. The CDR3, as DNA: TGTGCCACCAGCAGTCCCACAGGGGACGGAAACACCATATATTTT.

The chain recombines TRBV7-9 with TRBJ1-1; D is uncertain. The CDR3 runs 12 residues. The germline V and J ends were trimmed by 4 bases and 11 bases, with 14 bases remaining between them. CDR1 and CDR2 (germline): SEHNR, FQNEAQ (reference sequence). The CDR3 region has the DNA TGTGCCAGCAGCTCAGCTCCCCGGTGGGCTTTCTTT. Translating it yields CASSSAPRWAFF.

The chain joins TRBV5-6 to TRBJ1-2, with 7 positions matching TRBD1. The CDR3 consists of 17 residues. Losses at the gene ends were 4 bases for V and 1 base for J; bases not matched to a gene: 13. CDR1 is SGHDT, CDR2 YYEEEE, per germline. The CDR3 DNA is TGTGCCAGCAGCCGCTATTTAGACAGGGTCGATAACTATGGCTACACCTTC. It is translated as CASSRYLDRVDNYGYTF. The full variable domain, with the rest looked up from reference TRBV5-6 and TRBJ1-2, is DAGVTQSPTHLIKTRGQQVTLRCSPKSGHDTVSWYQQALGQGPQFIFQYYEEEERQRGNFPDRFSGHQFPNYSSELNVNALLLGDSALYLCASSRYLDRVDNYGYTFGSGTRLTVV.

The chain joins TRBV5-4 to TRBJ2-5; D perhaps matches TRBD2 (5 bases). The CDR3 loop spans 14 amino acids. The germline V gene has CDR1 SGHNT and CDR2 YYREEE (reference sequence). The germline V and J ends were trimmed by 0 bases and 2 bases, with 8 bases remaining between them. The CDR3 loop reads CASSLGGGQETQYF. The CDR3 nucleotides read TGTGCCAGCAGCTTGGGAGGCGGGCAAGAGACCCAGTACTTC.